The 9 T cell receptor beta chains presented below share a single source sample, sequenced in a study of cytomegalovirus exposure and HLA in healthy donors. In the PCR, 60 Vbeta and 13 Jbeta primers were used. Profiling relied on immunoSEQ multiplex PCR, and the TCRdb table lists in-frame clones only, not all of them. The sample has approximately 150,000 clones, roughly 80% seen once. Sequencing input: PBMCs. All receptors come from a woman aged 25 to 39 in good health and CMV-seropositive.

The V and J genes are TRBV4-1 and TRBJ2-1; possibly TRBD1 for D (5 bases). The CDR3 runs to 17 residues. Trimming removed 0 bases at V and 4 bases at J, with 16 bases between. Germline CDR1 and CDR2: MGHRA and YSYEKL. CDR3 protein: CASSQEGKRGFYNEQFF. In nucleotides, the CDR3 is TGCGCCAGCAGCCAAGAGGGTAAAAGGGGATTTTACAATGAGCAGTTCTTC.

The J gene is TRBJ2-7, the V gene TRBV7-3, with TRBD1 matching 8 bases. The germline V gene encodes CDR1 SGHTA and CDR2 FQGTGA. V dropped 2 bases and J dropped 3; count of bases not matched to a gene: 9. The CDR3 sequence is 16 residues long. Written as DNA, the CDR3 is TGTGCCAGCAGCTTAGTCCCGACAGGGGATTACTACGAGCAGTACTTC. The encoded protein is CASSLVPTGDYYEQYF.

This clone was seen a few times. The V and J genes are TRBV4-3 and TRBJ1-2, with a possible D match to TRBD1 (5 bases). Between the trimmed V and J ends, which lost 0 bases and 6 bases, there was a span of 17 bases. Germline assignment: CDR1 LGHNA and CDR2 YSLEER. The CDR3 is made up of 16 amino acids. The CDR3 DNA reads as TGCGCCAGCAGCCAAGATTCATCTTCCCGGGGGGATGGCTACACCTTC. The encoded protein is CASSQDSSSRGDGYTF.

The chain couples TRBV4-1 to TRBJ1-2; TRBD1 agrees at 10 bases. With V trimmed by 0 bases and J by 5 bases, 3 bases remained unmatched. This CDR3 contains 15 residues. Germline V gives CDR1 MGHRA, CDR2 YSYEKL. This CDR3 is CASSQDRDRGYGYTF. CDR3 sequence (DNA): TGCGCCAGCAGCCAAGATAGGGACAGGGGTTATGGCTACACCTTC.

The V call is TRBV5-6, the J call TRBJ1-2, with TRBD1 identical over 7 bases. After removal of 3 bases from V and 5 bases from J, the junction contained 10 bases not matched to a gene. The V gene's germline CDR1 is SGHDT and CDR2 YYEEEE. The CDR3 runs 15 residues. For the CDR3, the DNA is TGTGCCAGCAGCTCGCTGACCGACAGGGATTATGGCTACACCTTC. Its translation: CASSSLTDRDYGYTF.

A word on this clone: Germline is not matched at one junction end, which may reflect a read error. The rearrangement uses TRBV5-4 and TRBJ2-3; TRBD1 matches 8 bases. This CDR3 spans 15 amino acids. Germline values: CDR1 SGHNT, CDR2 YYREEE (reference sequence). The CDR3 region is CASRLDRASTDTQYF. CDR3 coding DNA: TGTGCCAGCAGGTTGGACAGGGCTAGCACAGATACGCAGTATTTT. The full variable domain, with the rest looked up from reference TRBV5-4 and TRBJ2-3, is ETGVTQSPTHLIKTRGQQVTLRCSSQSGHNTVSWYQQALGQGPQFIFQYYREEENGRGNFPPRFSGLQFPNYSSELNVNALELDDSALYLCASRLDRASTDTQYFGPGTRLTVL.

V gene TRBV4-3 combines with J gene TRBJ1-6, with D hard to call. The V end lost 1 base, the J end lost 8 bases, and 6 bases lay between the germline ends. This CDR3 is built from 13 residues. Germline CDR1 and CDR2: LGHNA and YSLEER. CDR3 coding DNA: TGCGCCAGCAGCCAAGTCCGGGATTCACCCCTCCACTTT. Translated: CASSQVRDSPLHF.

This chain connects TRBV29-1 to TRBJ1-2; 7 bases line up with TRBD1. Germline V lookup: CDR1 SQVTM, CDR2 ANQGSEA. After removal of 7 bases from V and 4 bases from J, the junction contained 9 bases not matched to a gene. This CDR3 spans 13 amino acids. CDR3 protein: CSARGGDSYGYTF. CDR3 bases: TGCAGCGCCCGGGGTGGGGACAGCTATGGCTACACCTTC.

V usage is TRBV6-1 and J usage is TRBJ2-3; 7 bases match TRBD1. Germline V gives CDR1 MNHNS, CDR2 SASEGT. V lost 4 bases to trimming and J lost 3 bases; unmatched junction nucleotides: 10. This CDR3 contains 16 residues. The DNA for the CDR3 is TGTGCCAGCAGTGGGGACAGCAATTGGCAGACAGATACGCAGTATTTT. Its translation is CASSGDSNWQTDTQYF.